This T cell receptor (beta chain) was observed in a study of blood T cell repertoires in COVID-19. Source study methods: The authors estimated nucleated cell counts from reference gene primer amplification. Assay: immunoSEQ multiplex PCR; the TCRdb copy retains only in-frame clones and omits some. Clonal size and the V and J genes are those of that table, whereas D and trimming came from the DNA. The table includes about 370,000 clones, approximately 90% detected once. CDR1 and CDR2 from the germline V gene are MNHEY and SVGAGI. This CDR3 spans 13 amino acids. The trim removed 5 bases at V and 4 bases at J, leaving 4 bases unmatched. Self-reported history from a screening survey and questionnaire set each donor's cohort. Either two negative PCRs, clearance, or symptom resolution qualified Cohort 3 donors as recovered.

This TCR derives from a man aged 18 to 29 who had recovered from COVID-19. Sample: PBMCs or T cells enriched from blood (not recorded which). The chain has TRBV6-5 and TRBJ1-2; TRBD1 matches 7 bases. CDR3 in amino acids: CASSPHRGYGYTF. CDR3 in DNA: TGTGCCAGCAGTCCTCACAGGGGCTATGGCTACACCTTC.